This record looks at one TCR beta chain sequence and its context. A read error may produce the germline difference seen at one junction end. Only in-frame clones appear in the TCRdb table, and some are missing; sequencing was by immunoSEQ multiplex PCR. This sample has over 80,000 clones, with approximately 96% found just once. This record belongs to a study of technical replicates of blood from a few donors. The CDR3 has 11 residues. The germline V gene encodes CDR1 SEHNR and CDR2 FQNEAQ (reference sequence). Sample: T cells isolated from PBMCs. The receptor comes from a human donor in good health. The V call is TRBV7-9, the J call TRBJ1-1; a possible D gene is TRBD1 (6 bases). As DNA, the CDR3 is TGTGCCAGCAGCTTACTTGGACAGCCGAATTTT. This translates into CASSLLGQPNF.